This is a list of T cell receptor beta chains from one sample in a study of early T cells in non-severe SARS-CoV-2 infection. TCRdb recomputed calls from the 5' RACE reads with MiXCR, one row per CDR3 protein. The data show 64,000 or so distinct CDR3 sequences, with less than 15% seen just once and roughly 4.2% held by the top ten. Sequencing used whole blood. These TCRs come from an adult who was a healthcare worker with PCR-confirmed SARS-CoV-2 infection or an uninfected control (not recorded which). Both conserved end residues are part of each CDR3. Each record gives: CDR3 DNA, CDR3 protein, D gene, clone size, J gene, CDR3 length, V gene. D genes are given only for firm matches. Rows give clone size only sometimes, using once, few, many, or a class for an expanded clone.

TGCAGCGTTGATCAGGTTGTTAATGAGCAGTTCTTC	CSVDQVVNEQFF	-	-	TRBJ2-1	12	TRBV29-1
TGTGCCAGCAGCCAAGTCGGACACCTTAACAATGAGCAGTTCTTC	CASSQVGHLNNEQFF	-	once	TRBJ2-1	15	TRBV3-1
TGTGCCAGCAGTTCGGGACTTCTCGGGGAGCAGTACTTC	CASSSGLLGEQYF	-	-	TRBJ2-7	13	TRBV6-5
TGCAGTGCTGACACCTACAATGAGCAGTTCTTC	CSADTYNEQFF	-	-	TRBJ2-1	11	TRBV20-1
TGTGCCAGCAGCTTAAACTACCGAGCCTACGAGCAGTACTTC	CASSLNYRAYEQYF	-	many	TRBJ2-7	14	TRBV7-2
TGTGCCAGCACCCCTGGGGGCACAGATACGCAGTATTTT	CASTPGGTDTQYF	-	many	TRBJ2-3	13	TRBV11-2
TGTGCCAGCAGCTGGAAGAATTCACCCCTCCACTTT	CASSWKNSPLHF	-	few	TRBJ1-6	12	TRBV7-9
TGTGCCAGCAGCTTCAATCAAGAGACCCAGTACTTC	CASSFNQETQYF	-	many	TRBJ2-5	12	TRBV5-5
TGTGCCAGCAGCTTGGTGACCAGCTCTGGAAACACCATATATTTT	CASSLVTSSGNTIYF	-	-	TRBJ1-3	15	TRBV5-6
TGTGCCAGCTCCCAGGGTTCGCCCTACAATGAGCAGTTCTTC	CASSQGSPYNEQFF	-	-	TRBJ2-1	14	TRBV18
TGTGCCACCAGTGATACCGGGAACCTAGAGCAGTTCTTC	CATSDTGNLEQFF	-	few	TRBJ2-1	13	TRBV24-1
TGTGCCAGCAGCCGTGGGTCTTCGGATACGCAGTATTTT	CASSRGSSDTQYF	-	-	TRBJ2-3	13	TRBV7-3
TGTGCCAGCAGCGACCCCCTGAGGGGTTCCAAAGAGACCCAGTACTTC	CASSDPLRGSKETQYF	-	-	TRBJ2-5	16	TRBV7-9
TGCGCCAGCAGCTTTAATCCCTGGACAGGGGTAAGGGGAACCTACGAGCAGTACTTC	CASSFNPWTGVRGTYEQYF	TRBD1	few	TRBJ2-7	19	TRBV5-1
TGTGCCAGCAGCCAAAGGGGGGGCTATGGCTACACCTTC	CASSQRGGYGYTF	-	few	TRBJ1-2	13	TRBV12-3/TRBV12-4
TGTGCCAGCAGCTCACTTCCGGCGGCGGATGAGCAGTTCTTC	CASSSLPAADEQFF	-	few	TRBJ2-1	14	TRBV7-6
TGTGCCAGCAGTGACCCCGAGGCTGAAGCTTTCTTT	CASSDPEAEAFF	-	few	TRBJ1-1	12	TRBV6-1
TGCGCCAGCAGCGTGGATAGCAATCAGCCCCAGCATTTT	CASSVDSNQPQHF	-	many	TRBJ1-5	13	TRBV5-1
TGTGCCAGCAGCCCTCGCCGAGGGGGCGTTGAGACCCAGTACTTC	CASSPRRGGVETQYF	TRBD1	-	TRBJ2-5	15	TRBV5-6
TGTGCCAGCAGTTACCGACCGGGGACATTCACAGATACGCAGTATTTT	CASSYRPGTFTDTQYF	-	many	TRBJ2-3	16	TRBV6-5
TGCAGCGTTGGAGGGAGTGGGTTAAACACTGAAGCTTTCTTT	CSVGGSGLNTEAFF	-	many	TRBJ1-1	14	TRBV29-1
TGTGCCAGCAGCTCCTCAGTTGGTGAAGCTTTCTTT	CASSSSVGEAFF	-	few	TRBJ1-1	12	TRBV11-2
TGTGCCAGCAGCCAAGGCCGGGCCACATACGAGCAGTACTTC	CASSQGRATYEQYF	-	many	TRBJ2-7	14	TRBV3-1
TGTGCCAGCAGCTTACAGGACAGGGCCTACGAGCAGTACTTC	CASSLQDRAYEQYF	TRBD1	many	TRBJ2-7	14	TRBV11-2
TGTGCCAGCAGCTTAGATCCGCTGAGCACAGATACGCAGTATTTT	CASSLDPLSTDTQYF	-	few	TRBJ2-3	15	TRBV11-2
TGTGCCAGCAGCCTTTGGGGGTCCTCTGGAAACACCATATATTTT	CASSLWGSSGNTIYF	-	few	TRBJ1-3	15	TRBV7-9
TGTGCCAGCAGCCAAGTGAGGACCATCCAAGAGACCCAGTACTTC	CASSQVRTIQETQYF	-	-	TRBJ2-5	15	TRBV14
TGTGCCAGCAGCACCCGACAGGGAACGGGGACCGGGGAGCTGTTTTTT	CASSTRQGTGTGELFF	TRBD1	many	TRBJ2-2	16	TRBV7-3
TGTGCCAGCAGCTTGCCGTGGGCAGGGCTGAGCTCCTACAATGAGCAGTTCTTC	CASSLPWAGLSSYNEQFF	-	-	TRBJ2-1	18	TRBV5-6
TGTGCCAGCAGCCTTGGGTCCTTCCTTCGCTACACCTTC	CASSLGSFLRYTF	-	many	TRBJ1-2	13	TRBV3-1
TGCAGTGCTCGATGGACAGGGAACACCGGGGAGCTGTTTTTT	CSARWTGNTGELFF	TRBD1	-	TRBJ2-2	14	TRBV20-1
TGTGCCAGCTCACCACCGACCGGGACTAGCCTGCCCGACTACAATGAGCAGTTCTTC	CASSPPTGTSLPDYNEQFF	TRBD2	few	TRBJ2-1	19	TRBV18
TGCGCCAGCAGCCAAGAAATCAGGGGAGGGACTGAAGCTTTCTTT	CASSQEIRGGTEAFF	-	few	TRBJ1-1	15	TRBV4-1
TGTGCCAGCAGTGCCCCCTGGGACAGACACACTGAAGCTTTCTTT	CASSAPWDRHTEAFF	TRBD1	-	TRBJ1-1	15	TRBV6-6